A single sample is the source of the 19 T cell receptor beta chains below, sequenced in a study of cytomegalovirus exposure and HLA in healthy donors. The PCR used 60 Vbeta and 13 Jbeta primers. This table comes from immunoSEQ multiplex PCR, and its TCRdb copy is limited to in-frame clones, with some not included. The sample comprises around 40,000 clones, nearly 70% of which are singletons, and about 7% rests with the top ten. Input material: PBMCs. The receptors originated from a young man in good health and CMV-seronegative.

In its sample, this clone was seen a few times. The chain is built from TRBV6-5 and TRBJ1-5, with TRBD1 matching 7 bases. This CDR3 spans 13 amino acids. The germline gives CDR1 MNHEY, CDR2 SVGAGI. V shed 6 bases and J 4 bases; nucleotides not matched to a gene: 3. Here the CDR3 DNA reads TGTGCCAGCAGGGCGACAGGGAATCAGCCCCAGCATTTT. Protein product: CASRATGNQPQHF.

This clone has just one count. This chain uses TRBV6-1 with TRBJ1-4; D is undetermined. The CDR3 sequence is 13 residues long. Germline lookup yields CDR1 MNHNS and CDR2 SASEGT. Trimming cost V 8 bases and J 7 bases, with 14 bases left between them. The CDR3 here is CASCAGRSEKLFF. In nucleotides, the CDR3 is TGTGCCAGCTGCGCAGGTAGAAGTGAAAAACTGTTTTTT.

The genes are TRBV27 and TRBJ2-3, with 14 nucleotides matching TRBD2. The trim removed 6 bases at V and 7 bases at J, leaving 3 bases unmatched. The CDR3 is made up of 14 amino acids. Per the germline V gene, CDR1 is MNHEY and CDR2 is SMNVEV (reference sequence). CDR3 nucleotides: TGTGCCAGCAGGGGACTAGCGGGAGCGAATACGCAGTATTTT. It specifies CASRGLAGANTQYF.

This clone was seen more than once but under ten times. This chain joins TRBV7-9 and TRBJ2-5; weak D call: TRBD2 (5 bases). V dropped 3 bases and J dropped 2 bases, with 13 bases sitting between them. The CDR3 sequence is 15 residues long. Germline values: CDR1 SEHNR, CDR2 FQNEAQ (reference sequence). CDR3 residues: CASSLTGSIQETQYF. The CDR3 DNA is TGTGCCAGCAGCTTGACGGGGTCCATTCAAGAGACCCAGTACTTC.

This rearrangement joins TRBV15 to TRBJ2-3, with a tentative D call TRBD1 (6 bases). Germline V gene sequence: CDR1 LNHNV, CDR2 YYDKDF (reference sequence). The CDR3 spans 15 residues. Trimming removed 2 bases at V and 8 bases at J, with 17 bases between. CDR3 DNA: TGTGCCACCAGCAGAAACAGGGTCCCGAAGAGTACGCAGTATTTT. Its protein product is CATSRNRVPKSTQYF.

The chain joins TRBV6-5 to TRBJ1-1; D is ambiguous. Trimming cost V 0 bases and J 4 bases, with 12 bases left between them. The CDR3 has 15 residues. Germline CDR1 and CDR2: MNHEY and SVGAGI. CDR3 residues: CASSYSIGGLTEAFF. The CDR3, as DNA: TGTGCCAGCAGTTACTCGATAGGCGGACTCACTGAAGCTTTCTTT.

The J gene is TRBJ1-1, the V gene TRBV4-1; no definite D call. V was clipped by 5 bases and J by 1 base, with 20 bases between them. The CDR3 covers 17 residues. Germline assignment: CDR1 MGHRA and CDR2 YSYEKL. Written as DNA, the CDR3 is TGCGCCAGCAGCGAAGCCGACCAGAAAACGGGGAACACTGAAGCTTTCTTT. Amino acids: CASSEADQKTGNTEAFF.

Written as DNA, the CDR3 is TGCAGCGTTGAAGATCAGGGTTCTAAGAACGGAGCCTACGAGCAGTACTTC. This translates into CSVEDQGSKNGAYEQYF. V is TRBV29-1 and J is TRBJ2-7, with D perhaps TRBD1 (5 bases). There are 17 residues in the CDR3. CDR1 SQVTM and CDR2 ANQGSEA come from the germline V gene. Trimming removed 0 bases from V and 2 bases from J, with 20 bases in between.

This clone was seen only once. The chain has TRBV7-9 and TRBJ1-1, with a weak D call TRBD1 (5 bases). This CDR3 has 13 residues. Germline V gene lookup returns CDR1 SEHNR and CDR2 FQNEAQ (reference sequence). V lost 8 bases and J 3 bases, leaving 13 bases between the germline ends. CDR3 sequence (DNA): TGTGCCAGCCATATAAGGGGTGACACTGAAGCTTTCTTT. Its protein is CASHIRGDTEAFF.

The chain uses TRBV6-4 and TRBJ2-3; unclear D gene. Trimming took 2 bases from V and 6 from J, leaving 21 bases between them. CDR3 length equals 17 residues. Germline V gene sequence: CDR1 MRHNA, CDR2 SNTAGT. In nucleotides, the CDR3 is TGTGCCAGCAGTGACCGTTGCGATAGCCCCTCCCTTGATACGCAGTATTTT. Its translation is CASSDRCDSPSLDTQYF.

The table lists this clone with a count of one. The chain combines TRBV6-6 with TRBJ2-7; D may be TRBD2 (6 bases). V lost 4 bases, J lost 1 base, and 11 bases lay in between. The CDR3 covers 14 residues. Per the germline V gene, CDR1 is MNHNY and CDR2 is SVGAGI (reference sequence). Here the CDR3 reads CASSSIGSSYEQYF. CDR3 in DNA: TGTGCCAGCAGTTCAATCGGGAGTTCCTACGAGCAGTACTTC.

This chain uses TRBV10-3 with TRBJ2-2; D is possibly TRBD1 (5 bases). Germline V gives CDR1 ENHRY, CDR2 SYGVKD. V gave up 7 bases and J gave up 4 bases, with 13 bases separating them. This CDR3 has 14 residues. The CDR3 bases are TGTGCCATCAATCCCGACAGACCCACCGGGGAGCTGTTTTTT. Protein sequence: CAINPDRPTGELFF.

The chain links TRBV25-1 to TRBJ1-1; 12 nucleotides match TRBD1. From germline, CDR1 is MGHDK and CDR2 SYGVNS. The CDR3 is 18 amino acids. V shed 1 base, J shed 4 bases, and the junction held 10 bases outside the gene matches. The CDR3 is CASSESKGTGGSLTEAFF. CDR3 DNA sequence: TGTGCCAGCAGTGAATCCAAAGGGACAGGGGGCTCACTCACTGAAGCTTTCTTT.

The rearrangement uses TRBV4-3 and TRBJ1-3; D gene uncertain. Germline V gives CDR1 LGHNA, CDR2 YSLEER. Trimming removed 0 bases from V and 0 bases from J, with 9 bases in between. CDR3 length equals 16 residues. The CDR3 DNA reads as TGCGCCAGCAGCCAAGAACTGGCGGCCTCTGGAAACACCATATATTTT. Translating it yields CASSQELAASGNTIYF.

This sequence joins TRBV19 and TRBJ2-1, with D possibly TRBD2 on 5 matching bases. V was pared by 6 bases and J by 8 bases, with 14 bases between. From germline, CDR1 is LNHDA and CDR2 SQIVND (reference sequence). The CDR3 sequence is 13 residues long. The CDR3 nucleotides are TGTGCCAGTAGGAGGACTTTTTCTTATGAGCAGTTCTTC. Residues: CASRRTFSYEQFF.

The rearrangement links TRBV27 to TRBJ2-2; D is possibly TRBD2 (5 bases). The CDR3 sequence is 14 residues long. CDR1 and CDR2 from the germline V gene are MNHEY and SMNVEV (reference sequence). Trimming pared 4 bases from V and 0 bases from J, leaving 6 bases between. CDR3 in amino acids: CASSWEPNTGELFF. The CDR3 region has the DNA TGTGCCAGCAGTTGGGAGCCGAACACCGGGGAGCTGTTTTTT.

The V gene is TRBV27, the J gene TRBJ2-7; 11 bases align to TRBD1. Trimming removed 4 bases from V and 3 bases from J; junction bases left unmatched: 5. Looked up from germline, CDR1 is MNHEY and CDR2 is SMNVEV (reference sequence). CDR3 length: 15 amino acids. As DNA, the CDR3 is TGTGCCAGCAGTTCTGGACAGGGGGCCGGCTACGAGCAGTACTTC. Encoded protein: CASSSGQGAGYEQYF.

This clone was observed a handful of times. CDR3 amino acids: CAISSHDRAGEAFF. CDR3 coding DNA: TGTGCCATCAGTTCCCATGACAGGGCAGGTGAAGCTTTCTTT. V gene TRBV10-3 combines with J gene TRBJ1-1; 7 bases fit TRBD1. The V and J ends lost 5 bases and 7 bases, in that order; junction bases with no gene match: 10. The CDR3 has 14 amino acids. Germline CDR1 reads ENHRY; CDR2 reads SYGVKD.

This clone showed up just a few times. The genes are TRBV4-3 and TRBJ1-1, with TRBD1 matching over 9 bases. The CDR3 consists of 14 residues. From germline, CDR1 is LGHNA and CDR2 YSLEER. V gave up 2 bases and J gave up 3 bases; unmatched junction bases: 1. CDR3 coding DNA: TGCGCCAGCAGCCAAAGGACAGGGGACACTGAAGCTTTCTTT. As protein: CASSQRTGDTEAFF.